This TCR beta chain was captured in a study of naive and memory T cell subsets. Study-level findings and limits: In naive cells, over 90% of TCR sequences were seen only once. TCR abundance followed a power law differing between naive and memory subsets. Especially in CD8 cells, naive repertoires contained a few larger clonotypes, possibly CD45RA-re-expressing memory cells.

This clonotype was observed a few times. Its specificity is not known. Two oligonucleotides, mixed equimolar, formed the beta constant-region primer covering TRBC1 and TRBC2. Ligated cDNA was amplified by four rounds of PCR with nested alpha and beta constant-region primers and SP2. Ligation attached a single-stranded oligonucleotide with a 12-nucleotide UMI and the SP2 primer to the cDNA 3' end. TCRdb reanalysed the UMI-ligation and nested PCR reads using MiXCR and keeps one entry per CDR3 protein. In the table there are over 110,000 distinct CDR3 sequences, approximately 21% of which are singletons. CDR3 size: 14 residues. Germline values: CDR1 MNHEY, CDR2 SVGEGT. The V and J ends lost 7 bases and 3 bases respectively, with 14 bases between them.

This receptor was obtained from a human donor in good health. Sequenced material: naive CD8+ T cells from blood. The chain employs TRBV6-2 or TRBV6-3 and TRBJ2-3; no definite D call. The CDR3 spells CASIEGRPTDTQYF. The CDR3 nucleotides are TGTGCCAGCATCGAAGGGCGACCAACAGATACGCAGTATTTT.